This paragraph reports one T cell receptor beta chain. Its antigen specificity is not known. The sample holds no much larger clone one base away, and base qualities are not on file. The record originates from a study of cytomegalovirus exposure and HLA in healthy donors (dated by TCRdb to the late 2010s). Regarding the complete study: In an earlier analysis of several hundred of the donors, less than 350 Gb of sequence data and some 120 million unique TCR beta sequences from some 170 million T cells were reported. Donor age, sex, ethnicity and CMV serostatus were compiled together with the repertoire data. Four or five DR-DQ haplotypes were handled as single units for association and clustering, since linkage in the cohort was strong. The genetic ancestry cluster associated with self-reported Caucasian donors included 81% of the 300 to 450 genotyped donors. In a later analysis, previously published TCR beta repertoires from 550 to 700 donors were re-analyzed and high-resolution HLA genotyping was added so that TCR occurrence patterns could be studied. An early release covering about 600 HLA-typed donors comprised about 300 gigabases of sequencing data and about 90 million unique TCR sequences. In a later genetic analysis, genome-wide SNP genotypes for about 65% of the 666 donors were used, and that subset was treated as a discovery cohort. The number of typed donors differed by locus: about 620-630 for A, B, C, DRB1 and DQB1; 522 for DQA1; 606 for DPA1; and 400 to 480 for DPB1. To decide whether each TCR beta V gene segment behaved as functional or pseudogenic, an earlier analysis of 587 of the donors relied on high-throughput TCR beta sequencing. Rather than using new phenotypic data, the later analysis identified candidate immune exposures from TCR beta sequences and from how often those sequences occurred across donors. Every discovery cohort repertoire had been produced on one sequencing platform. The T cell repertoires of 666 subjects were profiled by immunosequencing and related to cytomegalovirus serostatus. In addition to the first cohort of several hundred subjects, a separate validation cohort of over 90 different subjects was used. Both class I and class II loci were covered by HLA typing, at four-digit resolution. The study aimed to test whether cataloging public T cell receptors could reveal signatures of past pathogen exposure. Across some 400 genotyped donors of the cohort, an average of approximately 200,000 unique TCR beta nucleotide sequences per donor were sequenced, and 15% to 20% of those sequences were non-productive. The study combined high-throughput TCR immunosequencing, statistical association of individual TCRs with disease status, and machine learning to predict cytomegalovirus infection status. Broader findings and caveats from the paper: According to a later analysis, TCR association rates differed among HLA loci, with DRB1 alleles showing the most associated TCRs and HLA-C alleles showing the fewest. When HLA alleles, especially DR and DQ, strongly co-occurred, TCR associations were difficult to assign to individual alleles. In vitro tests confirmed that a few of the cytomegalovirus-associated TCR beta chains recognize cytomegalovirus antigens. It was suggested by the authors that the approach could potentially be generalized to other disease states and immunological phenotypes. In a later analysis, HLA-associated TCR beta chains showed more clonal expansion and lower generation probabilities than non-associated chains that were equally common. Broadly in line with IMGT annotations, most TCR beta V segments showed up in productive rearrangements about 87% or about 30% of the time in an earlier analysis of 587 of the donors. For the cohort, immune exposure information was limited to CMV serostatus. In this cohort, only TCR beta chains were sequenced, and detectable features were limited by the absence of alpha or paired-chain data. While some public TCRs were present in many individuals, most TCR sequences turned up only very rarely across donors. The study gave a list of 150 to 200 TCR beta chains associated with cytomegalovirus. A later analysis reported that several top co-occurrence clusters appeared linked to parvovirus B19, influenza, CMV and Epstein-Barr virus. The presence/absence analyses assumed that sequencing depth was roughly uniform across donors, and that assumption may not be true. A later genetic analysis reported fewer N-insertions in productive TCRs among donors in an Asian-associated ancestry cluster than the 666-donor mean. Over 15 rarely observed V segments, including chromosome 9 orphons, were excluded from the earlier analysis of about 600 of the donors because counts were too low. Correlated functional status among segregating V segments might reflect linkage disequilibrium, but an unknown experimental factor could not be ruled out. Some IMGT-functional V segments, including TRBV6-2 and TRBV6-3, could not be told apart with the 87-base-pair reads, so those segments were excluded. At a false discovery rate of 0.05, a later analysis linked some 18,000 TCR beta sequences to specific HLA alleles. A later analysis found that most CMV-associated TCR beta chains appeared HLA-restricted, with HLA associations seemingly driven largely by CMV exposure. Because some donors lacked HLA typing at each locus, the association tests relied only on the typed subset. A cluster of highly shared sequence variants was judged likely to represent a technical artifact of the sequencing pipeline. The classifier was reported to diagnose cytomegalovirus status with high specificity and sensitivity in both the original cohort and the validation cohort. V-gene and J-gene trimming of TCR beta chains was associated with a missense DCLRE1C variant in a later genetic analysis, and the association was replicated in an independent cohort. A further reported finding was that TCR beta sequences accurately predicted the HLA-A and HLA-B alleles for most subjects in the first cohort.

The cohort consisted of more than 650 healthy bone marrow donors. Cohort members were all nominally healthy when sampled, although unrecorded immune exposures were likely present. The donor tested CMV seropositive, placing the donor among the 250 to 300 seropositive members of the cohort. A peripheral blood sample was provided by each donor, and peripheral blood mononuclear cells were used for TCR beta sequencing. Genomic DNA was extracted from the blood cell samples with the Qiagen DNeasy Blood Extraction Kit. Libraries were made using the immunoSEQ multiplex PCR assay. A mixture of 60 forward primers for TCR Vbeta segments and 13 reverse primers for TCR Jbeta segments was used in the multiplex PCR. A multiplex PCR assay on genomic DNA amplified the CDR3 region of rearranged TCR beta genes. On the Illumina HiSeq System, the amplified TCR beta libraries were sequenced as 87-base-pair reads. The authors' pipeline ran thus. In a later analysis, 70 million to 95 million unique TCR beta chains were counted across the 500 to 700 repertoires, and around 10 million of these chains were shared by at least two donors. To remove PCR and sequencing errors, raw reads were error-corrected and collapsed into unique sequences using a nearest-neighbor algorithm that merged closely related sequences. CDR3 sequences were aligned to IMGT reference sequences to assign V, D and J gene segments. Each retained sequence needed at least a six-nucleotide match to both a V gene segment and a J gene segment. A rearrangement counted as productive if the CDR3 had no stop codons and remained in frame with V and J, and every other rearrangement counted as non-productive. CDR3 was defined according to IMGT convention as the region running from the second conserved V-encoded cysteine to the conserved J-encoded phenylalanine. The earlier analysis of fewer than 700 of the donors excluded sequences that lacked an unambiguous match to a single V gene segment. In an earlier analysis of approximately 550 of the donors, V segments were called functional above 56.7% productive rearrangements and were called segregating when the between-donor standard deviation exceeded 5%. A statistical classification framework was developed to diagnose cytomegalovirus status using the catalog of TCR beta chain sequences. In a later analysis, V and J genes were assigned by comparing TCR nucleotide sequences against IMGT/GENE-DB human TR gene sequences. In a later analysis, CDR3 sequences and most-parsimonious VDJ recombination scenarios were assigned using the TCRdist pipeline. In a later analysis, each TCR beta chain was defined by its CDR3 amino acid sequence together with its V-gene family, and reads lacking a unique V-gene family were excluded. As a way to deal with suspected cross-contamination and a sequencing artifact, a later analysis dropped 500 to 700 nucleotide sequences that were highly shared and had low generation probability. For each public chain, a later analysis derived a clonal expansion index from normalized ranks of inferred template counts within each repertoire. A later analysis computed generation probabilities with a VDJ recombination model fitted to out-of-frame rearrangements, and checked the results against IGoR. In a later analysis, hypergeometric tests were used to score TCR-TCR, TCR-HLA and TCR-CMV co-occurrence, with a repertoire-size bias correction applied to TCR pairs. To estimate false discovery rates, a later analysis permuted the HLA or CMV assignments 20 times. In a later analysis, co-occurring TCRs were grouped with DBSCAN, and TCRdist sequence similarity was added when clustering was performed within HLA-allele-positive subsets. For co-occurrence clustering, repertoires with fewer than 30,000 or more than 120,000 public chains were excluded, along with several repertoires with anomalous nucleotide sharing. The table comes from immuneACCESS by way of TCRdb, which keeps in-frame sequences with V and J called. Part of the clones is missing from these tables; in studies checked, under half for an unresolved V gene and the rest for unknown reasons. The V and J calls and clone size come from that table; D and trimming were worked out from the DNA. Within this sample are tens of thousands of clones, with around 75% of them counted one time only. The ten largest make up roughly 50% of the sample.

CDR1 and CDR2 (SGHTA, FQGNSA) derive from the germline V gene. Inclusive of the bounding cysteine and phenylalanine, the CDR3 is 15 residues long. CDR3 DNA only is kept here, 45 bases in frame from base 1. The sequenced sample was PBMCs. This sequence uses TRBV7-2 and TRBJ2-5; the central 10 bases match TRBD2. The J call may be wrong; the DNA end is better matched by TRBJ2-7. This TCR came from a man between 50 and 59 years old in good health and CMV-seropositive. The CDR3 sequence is CASSRGTSATYEQYF. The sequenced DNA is TGTGCCAGCAGCCGCGGGACTAGCGCTACCTACGAGCAGTACTTC.